This TCR beta chain was identified in a study of PD-1 blockade in classical Hodgkin lymphoma. Some clones are missing from TCRdb's copy, which holds only in-frame ones; the method was immunoSEQ multiplex PCR. This sample yields tens of thousands of clones, of which 89% are seen a single time; approximately 0.35% belongs to the top ten. Notes on the study in general: In newly diagnosed patients, baseline TCR diversity was reportedly below that of healthy donors. The repertoire differences lack a defined cause, possibly disease activity or prior therapy.

The CDR3 sequence is 15 residues long. J lost 2 bases, V lost 5 bases, and 5 bases had no gene match. The V gene's germline CDR1 is SEHNR and CDR2 FQNEAQ (reference sequence). As for time point: newly diagnosed, previously untreated cHL patient sample. It was by magnetic negative selection that CD4+ T cells were purified from thawed PBMCs. Untreated, newly diagnosed classical Hodgkin lymphoma PBMCs were used for comparison. As regards this clone: The antigen remains undetermined.

Material for sequencing was CD4+ T cells from blood. The genes are TRBV7-9 and TRBJ2-3; 9 bases align to TRBD1. This receptor was taken from a human donor with classical Hodgkin lymphoma. The CDR3 protein is CASSLGQGVTDTQYF. The CDR3 nucleotides are TGTGCCAGCAGCCTGGGACAGGGTGTCACAGATACGCAGTATTTT.